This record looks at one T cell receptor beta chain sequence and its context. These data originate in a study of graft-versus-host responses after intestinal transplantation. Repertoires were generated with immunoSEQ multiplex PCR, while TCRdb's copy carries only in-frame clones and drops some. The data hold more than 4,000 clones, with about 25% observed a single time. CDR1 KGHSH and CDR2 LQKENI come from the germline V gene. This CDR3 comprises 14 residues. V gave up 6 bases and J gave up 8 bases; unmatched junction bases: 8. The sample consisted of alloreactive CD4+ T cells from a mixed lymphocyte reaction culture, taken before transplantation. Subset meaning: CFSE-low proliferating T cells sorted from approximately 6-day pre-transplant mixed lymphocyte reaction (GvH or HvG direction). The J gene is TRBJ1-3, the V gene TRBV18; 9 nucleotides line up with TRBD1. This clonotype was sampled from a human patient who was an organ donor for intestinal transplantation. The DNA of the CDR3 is TGTGCCAGCTCGCCCGGGACAGGGTCGGACACCATATATTTT. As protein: CASSPGTGSDTIYF.